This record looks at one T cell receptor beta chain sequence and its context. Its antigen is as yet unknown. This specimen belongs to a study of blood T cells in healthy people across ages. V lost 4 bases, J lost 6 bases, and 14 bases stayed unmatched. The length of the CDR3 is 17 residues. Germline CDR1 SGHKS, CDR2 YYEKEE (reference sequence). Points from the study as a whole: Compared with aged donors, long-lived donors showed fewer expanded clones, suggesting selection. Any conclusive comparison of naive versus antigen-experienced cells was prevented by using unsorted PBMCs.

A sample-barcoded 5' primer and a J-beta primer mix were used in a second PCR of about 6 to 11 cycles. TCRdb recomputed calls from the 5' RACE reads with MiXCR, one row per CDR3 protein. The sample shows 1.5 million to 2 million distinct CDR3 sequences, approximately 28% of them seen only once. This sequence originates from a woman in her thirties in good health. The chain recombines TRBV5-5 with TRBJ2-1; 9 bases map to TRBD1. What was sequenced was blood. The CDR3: CASSPRTGTGYLNEQFF. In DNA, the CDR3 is TGTGCCAGCAGCCCCAGGACCGGGACAGGGTATCTCAATGAGCAGTTCTTC.